A selection of T cell receptor beta chains follows, all from one sample in a study of patients and donors after allogeneic stem cell transplantation. TCRdb re-derived calls from the RT-PCR reads in MiXCR, one entry per CDR3 protein. The sample consists of 100,000 to 130,000 distinct CDR3 sequences, 35% of them appearing once. Specimen: blood, either unsorted or a sorted T cell fraction (not recorded which). The receptors shown here come from a human donor who was either an allogeneic HSCT recipient or a stem cell or donor lymphocyte infusion donor (not recorded which). It is not recorded whose cells these are; they may come from a transplant donor. Both conserved end residues are part of each CDR3. A D gene is named only where the DNA matches it firmly. Rows give clone size only sometimes, using once, few, many, or a class for an expanded clone.

D: TRBD1
size: -
V: TRBV20-1
J: TRBJ1-3
DNA: TGCAGTGCTACCCGGGACAGGGCTGGAAACACCATATATTTT
CDR3: CSATRDRAGNTIYF

D: TRBD1
size: -
V: TRBV11-2
J: TRBJ2-4
DNA: TGTGCCAGCAGCGGAGGACAGGGGCTTGCCGACAAAAACATTCAGTACTTC
CDR3: CASSGGQGLADKNIQYF

D: -
size: -
V: TRBV20-1
J: TRBJ1-1
DNA: TGCAGTGCTAGAGAATATGGGACATGGGTCTCTACGAACACTGAAGCTTTCTTT
CDR3: CSAREYGTWVSTNTEAFF

D: -
size: -
V: TRBV28
J: TRBJ1-5
DNA: TGTGCCAGCAGTTTAGTCGGATCCCTCAGCAATCAGCCCCAGCATTTT
CDR3: CASSLVGSLSNQPQHF

D: TRBD2
size: few
V: TRBV15
J: TRBJ2-7
DNA: TGTGCCACCAGCAGGGGAGGGTCCAGCTCCTACGAGCAGTACTTC
CDR3: CATSRGGSSSYEQYF

D: -
size: few
V: TRBV7-9
J: TRBJ1-2
DNA: TGTGCCAGCAGCTTAGCACGGGACAACTATGGCTACACCTTC
CDR3: CASSLARDNYGYTF

D: -
size: many
V: TRBV10-3
J: TRBJ1-1
DNA: TGTGCCATCAGTGAAGCCGATTCGAACACTGAAGCTTTCTTT
CDR3: CAISEADSNTEAFF

D: -
size: few
V: TRBV30
J: TRBJ1-4
DNA: TGTGCCTGGAGAATAGGAGGGATTCCAACTAATGAAAAACTGTTTTTT
CDR3: CAWRIGGIPTNEKLFF

D: -
size: few
V: TRBV20-1
J: TRBJ1-4
DNA: TGCAGTGCTAGAGATCACGCCAGTAAGGGTGAAAAACTGTTTTTT
CDR3: CSARDHASKGEKLFF

D: -
size: -
V: TRBV27
J: TRBJ2-7
DNA: TGTGCCAGCAGCCCGGGAGTTGGGTACGAGCAGTACTTC
CDR3: CASSPGVGYEQYF

D: -
size: -
V: TRBV20-1
J: TRBJ2-7
DNA: TGCAGTGCTAGAGATCTGAGGGCCCACTCCTACGAGCAGTACTTC
CDR3: CSARDLRAHSYEQYF

D: -
size: -
V: TRBV15
J: TRBJ1-1
DNA: TGTGCCACCAGCTCCGAGGGGGGGCCCACTGAAGCTTTCTTT
CDR3: CATSSEGGPTEAFF

D: -
size: -
V: TRBV4-2
J: TRBJ2-5
DNA: TGTGCCAGCAGCCACGGGGACGAAGAGACCCAGTACTTC
CDR3: CASSHGDEETQYF

D: TRBD2
size: -
V: TRBV20-1
J: TRBJ2-7
DNA: TGCAGTGCTAGAAGGGGGGTAAAGCGGGAGGGCCTCTCCTACGAGCAGTACTTC
CDR3: CSARRGVKREGLSYEQYF

D: -
size: -
V: TRBV3-1
J: TRBJ2-5
DNA: TGTGCCAGCAAAAGAACGGGAGACCGCTCCCAAGAGACCCAGTACTTC
CDR3: CASKRTGDRSQETQYF

D: -
size: -
V: TRBV29-1
J: TRBJ2-7
DNA: TGCAGCGTGCGGTCCTGGGGGTACGAGCAGTACTTC
CDR3: CSVRSWGYEQYF

D: -
size: -
V: TRBV20-1
J: TRBJ2-2
DNA: TGCAGTGCTAGCCGGGCGGGCGGGGAGCTGTTTTTT
CDR3: CSASRAGGELFF

D: -
size: few
V: TRBV24-1
J: TRBJ2-3
DNA: TGTGCCACCAGTGACATACAGGGAAAGGGAAGGGGTACGCAGTATTTT
CDR3: CATSDIQGKGRGTQYF

D: -
size: few
V: TRBV18
J: TRBJ1-1
DNA: TGTGCCAGCTCACCGCAGGGAAAAGAAGCTTTCTTT
CDR3: CASSPQGKEAFF

D: -
size: -
V: TRBV6-5
J: TRBJ1-3
DNA: TGTGCCAGCAGTTACTCGAAAGTCTCTGGAAACACCATATATTTT
CDR3: CASSYSKVSGNTIYF

D: -
size: -
V: TRBV5-1
J: TRBJ1-1
DNA: TGCGCCAGCAGCTTGGGACACAACACTGAAGCTTTCTTT
CDR3: CASSLGHNTEAFF

D: TRBD1
size: few
V: TRBV7-2
J: TRBJ1-5
DNA: TGTGCCAGCAGCTTGGGACAGGGGGCCCAGCCCCAGCATTTT
CDR3: CASSLGQGAQPQHF

D: -
size: -
V: TRBV12-3/TRBV12-4
J: TRBJ1-2
DNA: TGTGCCAGCAGTTCACAGGTCCTTCTTCCTTATGGCTACACCTTC
CDR3: CASSSQVLLPYGYTF

D: -
size: few
V: TRBV24-1
J: TRBJ1-2
DNA: TGTGCCACCAGTGATGGCGGGAGGGGCAACTATGGCTACACCTTC
CDR3: CATSDGGRGNYGYTF

D: -
size: once
V: TRBV12-3/TRBV12-4
J: TRBJ2-6
DNA: TGTGCCAGCAGTCCCCGGCCAGCAGACTCTGGGGCCAACGTCCTGACTTTC
CDR3: CASSPRPADSGANVLTF

D: -
size: -
V: TRBV20-1
J: TRBJ2-1
DNA: TGCAGTGCTATTGAGGAGGGGCGGGACGGGCAGTTCTTC
CDR3: CSAIEEGRDGQFF

D: -
size: -
V: TRBV3-1
J: TRBJ1-5
DNA: TGTGCCAGCAGCGAGACAGGTTTCCAGCCCCAGCATTTT
CDR3: CASSETGFQPQHF

D: TRBD2
size: -
V: TRBV6-2/TRBV6-3
J: TRBJ2-5
DNA: TGTGCCAGCAGCACCGGGACTAGCGGGAGAGTAGCGCAAGTGACCCAGTACTTC
CDR3: CASSTGTSGRVAQVTQYF

D: TRBD2
size: -
V: TRBV4-3
J: TRBJ2-7
DNA: TGCGCCAGCAGCCAAGCATTCCACTGGACTAGCGGGAGTGGGTCCTACGAGCAGTACTTC
CDR3: CASSQAFHWTSGSGSYEQYF

D: TRBD1
size: -
V: TRBV5-1
J: TRBJ1-2
DNA: TGCGCCAGCAGCTCGGATGGTCGCGACAGGGGGTCCCATGGCTACACCTTC
CDR3: CASSSDGRDRGSHGYTF

D: -
size: -
V: TRBV28
J: TRBJ2-1
DNA: TGTGCCAGCAGTTTGCTCGGGCAATCCTACAATGAGCAGTTCTTC
CDR3: CASSLLGQSYNEQFF

D: TRBD2
size: -
V: TRBV10-3
J: TRBJ2-7
DNA: TGTGCCATCAGCGCTCCGGGACTAGCGGGAGTCGAGCAGTACTTC
CDR3: CAISAPGLAGVEQYF